One sample yielded the 2 T cell receptor beta chains listed below, sequenced in a study of T cell clusters in autoimmune cytopenias. TRB amplification used approximately 0.25 ug of peripheral blood genomic DNA. One tube held mixed TRB-A and TRB-B primer pools for touch-down PCR. TCRdb reprocessed the multiplex PCR reads; each CDR3 protein has one entry and no DNA is given. This listing includes roughly 5,000 distinct CDR3 sequences. A further study also used this sample, focusing on T cell repertoires in aging, cancer and after chemotherapy.

The sample taken for sequencing was peripheral blood. Receptors were obtained from a human donor in good health.

The chain uses TRBV29-1 and TRBJ1-2; the D call from TCRdb, TRBD1, cannot be confirmed without DNA. Germline V gene lookup returns CDR1 SQVTM and CDR2 ANQGSEA. The CDR3 is 13 amino acids. The CDR3 here is CSVASRVNYGYTF.

The chain links TRBV12-3 or TRBV12-4 to TRBJ1-2; TCRdb picks TRBD1, but there is no DNA to check that call. The CDR3 has 14 residues. The CDR3 loop is CASRQQGRNYGYTF.